The 25 T cell receptor beta chains listed next were all sequenced from one sample in a study of cytomegalovirus exposure and HLA in healthy donors. The PCR was carried out with 60 Vbeta primers and 13 Jbeta primers. Some clones are missing from TCRdb's copy, which holds only in-frame ones; the method was immunoSEQ multiplex PCR. This sample lists around 100,000 clones; its ten largest clones have around 0.59%. The sequenced material came from PBMCs. The receptor source for this set is a man aged 45-65 years in good health and CMV-seronegative.

The chain recombines TRBV20-1 with TRBJ1-2; 7 positions match TRBD1. This CDR3 has 11 residues. Per germline, CDR1 DFQATT and CDR2 SNEGSKA (reference sequence). The CDR3 nucleotides read TGCAGATCAAGGGGGCGCGGAGGCTACACCTTC. Translating gives CRSRGRGGYTF.

The chain combines TRBV19 with TRBJ1-5; possible D gene TRBD1, 5 bases. Per germline, CDR1 LNHDA and CDR2 SQIVND (reference sequence). V shed 7 bases and J shed 3 bases, with 19 bases lying between them. There are 16 residues in the CDR3. This CDR3 is CASMSQTDKHNQPQHF. The CDR3, as DNA: TGTGCCAGTATGAGCCAAACGGACAAGCACAATCAGCCCCAGCATTTT.

V is TRBV9 and J is TRBJ1-2; D is undetermined. CDR1 SGDLS and CDR2 YYNGEE come from the germline V gene. Trimming took 2 bases from V and 4 from J, leaving 6 bases between them. CDR3 length: 12 amino acids. The CDR3 reads CASSVPGYGYTF. CDR3 nucleotides: TGTGCCAGCAGCGTTCCGGGCTATGGCTACACCTTC. The complete variable domain, with remaining parts taken from reference TRBV9 and TRBJ1-2, reads DSGVTQTPKHLITATGQRVTLRCSPRSGDLSVYWYQQSLDQGLQFLIQYYNGEERAKGNILERFSAQQFPDLHSELNLSSLELGDSALYFCASSVPGYGYTFGSGTRLTVV.

The V and J genes are TRBV19 and TRBJ1-1, with TRBD1 as a possible D gene (5 bases). Looked up from germline, CDR1 is LNHDA and CDR2 is SQIVND (reference sequence). This CDR3 is built from 13 residues. Between the trimmed V and J ends, which lost 4 bases and 2 bases, there was a span of 8 bases. CDR3: CASSRQKNTEAFF. The CDR3 bases are TGTGCCAGTAGTAGACAGAAAAACACTGAAGCTTTCTTT.

This sequence joins TRBV2 and TRBJ1-1; the D is unclear. CDR1 is SNHLY and CDR2 is FYNNEI in the germline V gene. The CDR3 sequence is 13 residues long. V was cut by 3 bases and J by 11 bases, with 16 bases left in between. The CDR3 loop is CASSDTGRGWAFF. CDR3 DNA: TGTGCCAGCAGTGATACGGGAAGAGGGTGGGCTTTCTTT.

This chain connects TRBV7-2 to TRBJ2-7; 11 bases align to TRBD1. V lost 6 bases, J lost 7 bases, and 8 bases stayed unmatched. The CDR3 totals 14 residues. Germline V gene lookup returns CDR1 SGHTA and CDR2 FQGNSA. CDR3 coding DNA: TGTGCCAGCAGGTGGACAGGGGGCGCGGGGGAGCAGTACTTC. It translates to CASRWTGGAGEQYF.

The V gene is TRBV4-1, the J gene TRBJ2-7; D is unresolved. CDR1 and CDR2 (germline): MGHRA, YSYEKL. Trimming took off 2 bases at V and 3 bases at J, with 8 bases between the two ends. The CDR3 extends over 13 amino acids. The CDR3 DNA follows: TGCGCCAGCAGCCAATTACCTAGCTACGAGCAGTACTTC. As protein: CASSQLPSYEQYF.

The genes are TRBV27 and TRBJ2-1; no reliable D call. The V gene's germline CDR1 is MNHEY and CDR2 SMNVEV (reference sequence). The CDR3 loop spans 14 amino acids. The V end lost 6 bases, the J end lost 5 bases, and 14 bases lay between the germline ends. Here the CDR3 reads CASRLISRHNEQFF. The DNA for the CDR3 is TGTGCCAGCAGGTTAATTTCCAGGCACAATGAGCAGTTCTTC.

The chain links TRBV6-6 to TRBJ2-2; no firm D call. V lost 2 bases and J 4 bases, leaving 5 bases between the germline ends. Germline V gene data show CDR1 as MNHNY and CDR2 as SVGAGI (reference sequence). The CDR3 sequence is 13 residues long. The DNA of the CDR3 is TGTGCCAGCAGTTACGTTAGCACCGGGGAGCTGTTTTTT. Translated: CASSYVSTGELFF.

The rearrangement uses TRBV6-1 and TRBJ2-5; TRBD1 aligns across 9 bases. With 6 bases clipped from V and 7 bases from J, the junction kept 12 bases outside the gene matches. The CDR3 consists of 15 residues. Germline lookup yields CDR1 MNHNS and CDR2 SASEGT. CDR3 bases: TGTGCCAGCAGGCAGGGACAGGGAGGTTTTCGGACCCAGTACTTC. Encoded protein: CASRQGQGGFRTQYF.

The V and J genes are TRBV6-5 and TRBJ1-2, with a tentative D call TRBD1 (5 bases). V shed 2 bases and J shed 6 bases, with 13 bases lying between them. Germline assignment: CDR1 MNHEY and CDR2 SVGAGI. This CDR3 has 14 amino acids. CDR3 in amino acids: CASSYTGGVDGYTF. As DNA, the CDR3 is TGTGCCAGCAGTTACACCGGAGGGGTGGATGGCTACACCTTC.

The gene calls are TRBV27 and TRBJ2-7; 7 positions match TRBD1. The V segment lost 5 bases and the J segment 2 bases; nucleotides outside the gene matches: 3. The CDR3 extends over 13 amino acids. The germline V gene has CDR1 MNHEY and CDR2 SMNVEV (reference sequence). DNA of the CDR3: TGTGCCAGCAGTCGGCAGGGGGCCTACGAGCAGTACTTC. Translation: CASSRQGAYEQYF.

This rearrangement joins TRBV10-2 to TRBJ2-3; TRBD1 matches 10 bases. Germline values: CDR1 WSHSY, CDR2 SAAADI. This CDR3 spans 16 amino acids. V trimming: 3 bases; J trimming: 2 bases; junction bases outside the gene matches: 5. The CDR3 DNA reads as TGCGCCAGCAGTGAACCGGGACAGGGGTACACAGATACGCAGTATTTT. It is translated as CASSEPGQGYTDTQYF.

Concerning this clone: A read error may account for a junction end that differs from germline. This chain links TRBV7-2 with TRBJ2-7, with 9 bases matching TRBD2. CDR1 is SGHTA and CDR2 is FQGNSA in the germline V gene. CDR3 length: 13 residues. The CDR3 DNA reads TGTGCCAGCAGCTTGGCCAGCGGGAGGCCCTCAGTCTTC. As protein: CASSLASGRPSVF.

The chain has TRBV2 and TRBJ2-7, with a possible D match to TRBD1 (5 bases). V dropped 7 bases and J dropped 9 bases, with 22 bases sitting between them. The CDR3 contains 14 residues. Germline V lookup: CDR1 SNHLY, CDR2 FYNNEI. CDR3 DNA sequence: TGTGCCAGCACCGGGCTTTACGAAGGGGTAGGGCAGTACTTC. Protein product: CASTGLYEGVGQYF.

The rearrangement joins TRBV2 to TRBJ1-1, with D perhaps matching TRBD1 (6 bases). Germline assignment: CDR1 SNHLY and CDR2 FYNNEI. The CDR3 extends over 13 amino acids. V was cut by 6 bases and J by 1 base, with 9 bases left in between. This CDR3 is CASRGQTNTEAFF. The CDR3 coding sequence is TGTGCCAGCAGAGGACAGACGAACACTGAAGCTTTCTTT.

The V call is TRBV7-3, the J call TRBJ1-5, with D unclear. V dropped 5 bases and J dropped 3 bases, with 8 bases sitting between them. Germline CDR1 SGHTA, CDR2 FQGTGA. This CDR3 is built from 13 residues. The CDR3 here is CASSPTVNQPQHF. For the CDR3, the DNA is TGTGCCAGCAGCCCGACTGTCAATCAGCCCCAGCATTTT.

The V and J genes are TRBV27 and TRBJ1-1, with a possible D match to TRBD1 (5 bases). V lost 8 bases and J 8 bases, leaving 9 bases between the germline ends. CDR1 and CDR2 (germline): MNHEY, SMNVEV (reference sequence). The CDR3 is made up of 10 amino acids. The CDR3 bases are TGTGCCAGCGGGGGGGGAGAAGCTTTCTTT. Encoded protein: CASGGGEAFF.

This rearrangement joins TRBV11-1 to TRBJ2-1, with D perhaps TRBD2 (6 bases). The germline V gene has CDR1 SGHAT and CDR2 FQDESV (reference sequence). The CDR3 extends over 15 amino acids. With 1 base removed from V and 8 bases from J, the gap between germline ends came to 15 bases. The CDR3 coding sequence is TGTGCCAGCAGCTTAGTCACGGGAGCGGGCTATGAGCAGTTCTTC. Translated: CASSLVTGAGYEQFF.

The rearrangement joins TRBV5-4 to TRBJ1-1, with D possibly being TRBD1 (5 bases). V was trimmed by 4 bases and J by 2 bases, leaving 12 bases between them. Germline CDR1 and CDR2: SGHNT and YYREEE (reference sequence). The CDR3 runs 14 residues. CDR3 nucleotides: TGTGCCAGCAGCGTGGGGCAGGTAAACACTGAAGCTTTCTTT. Its protein is CASSVGQVNTEAFF.

The chain joins TRBV5-8 to TRBJ1-1, with 8 bases aligning to TRBD1. With 5 bases clipped from V and 0 bases from J, the junction kept 6 bases outside the gene matches. The CDR3 loop spans 15 amino acids. Germline lookup yields CDR1 SGHTS and CDR2 YDEGEE. The CDR3 nucleotides read TGTGCCAGCAGACAACGGACAGGGATGAACACTGAAGCTTTCTTT. This codes for CASRQRTGMNTEAFF.

The chain couples TRBV5-4 to TRBJ1-1; no clear D gene. CDR1 is SGHNT and CDR2 is YYREEE in the germline V gene (reference sequence). The CDR3 extends over 15 amino acids. V lost 3 bases and J lost 1, with 13 bases in between. CDR3 nucleotides: TGTGCCAGCAGCTCGGACGGACTGGGGAACACTGAAGCTTTCTTT. As protein: CASSSDGLGNTEAFF.

This chain links TRBV27 with TRBJ1-1, with TRBD1 matching 10 bases. Germline CDR1 reads MNHEY; CDR2 reads SMNVEV (reference sequence). This CDR3 contains 18 residues. V was clipped by 4 bases and J by 5 bases; unmatched bases: 16. CDR3 residues: CASSSYRTGGNLGTEAFF. DNA for the CDR3: TGTGCCAGCAGTTCCTACAGGACAGGGGGTAATCTTGGGACTGAAGCTTTCTTT.

CDR3 coding DNA: TGCGCCAGCAGGCCGACAGGGACCCATGGCACTGAAGCTTTCTTT. This gives the protein CASRPTGTHGTEAFF. The V and J genes are TRBV5-1 and TRBJ1-1, with 7 bases that match TRBD1. This CDR3 spans 15 amino acids. The junction had 11 bases not matched to a gene; V was cut back by 5 bases and J by 4 bases. Germline V gene data show CDR1 as SGHRS and CDR2 as YFSETQ.

The gene calls are TRBV7-9 and TRBJ1-1; 10 bases fit TRBD1. Trimming at V came to 1 base and at J to 1 base, leaving 0 bases not matched to a gene. This CDR3 comprises 15 residues. Germline-derived CDR1 and CDR2 are SEHNR and FQNEAQ (reference sequence). The CDR3 DNA sequence: TGTGCCAGCAGCTTAGGGGACAGGGGGAACACTGAAGCTTTCTTT. Translation gives CASSLGDRGNTEAFF.